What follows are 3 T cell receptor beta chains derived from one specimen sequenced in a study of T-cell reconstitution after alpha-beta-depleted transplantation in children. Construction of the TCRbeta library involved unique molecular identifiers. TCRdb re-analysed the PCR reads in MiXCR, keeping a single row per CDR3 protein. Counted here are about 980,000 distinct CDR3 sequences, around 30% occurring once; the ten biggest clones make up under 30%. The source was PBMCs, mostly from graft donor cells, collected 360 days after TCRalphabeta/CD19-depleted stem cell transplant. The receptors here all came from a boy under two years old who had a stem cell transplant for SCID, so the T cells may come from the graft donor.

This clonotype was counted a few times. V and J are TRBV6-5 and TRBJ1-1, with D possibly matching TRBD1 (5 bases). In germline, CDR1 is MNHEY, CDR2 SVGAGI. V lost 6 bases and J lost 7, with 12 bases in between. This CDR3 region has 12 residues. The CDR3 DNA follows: TGTGCCAGCAGACGACACGGGGGTGAAGCTTTCTTT. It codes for CASRRHGGEAFF.

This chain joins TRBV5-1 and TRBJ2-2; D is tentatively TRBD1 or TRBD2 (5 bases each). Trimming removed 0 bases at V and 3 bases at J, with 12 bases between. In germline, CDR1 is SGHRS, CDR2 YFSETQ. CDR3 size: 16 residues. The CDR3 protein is CASSLVGPWDTGELFF. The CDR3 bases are TGCGCCAGCAGCTTGGTGGGACCTTGGGACACCGGGGAGCTGTTTTTT.

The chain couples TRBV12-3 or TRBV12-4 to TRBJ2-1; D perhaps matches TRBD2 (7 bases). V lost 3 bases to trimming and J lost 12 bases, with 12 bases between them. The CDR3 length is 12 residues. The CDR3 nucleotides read TGTGCCAGCAGTTTTTCCGGGGGGCGGCAGTTCTTC. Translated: CASSFSGGRQFF.